These 31 T cell receptor beta chains came from one sample sequenced in a study of CD8 T cells in Susac syndrome. Random hexamers were used to reverse transcribe the RNA input (roughly 0.5 to 1 ug). One entry per CDR3 protein results from TCRdb running MiXCR on the immunoSEQ multiplex PCR reads. The sample has about 130,000 distinct CDR3 sequences, just over 90% seen once. The sequencing sample was made of CD8+ T cells from PBMCs. Receptor source: a human donor with multiple sclerosis.

The chain joins TRBV29-1 to TRBJ2-2; the match to TRBD1 covers 7 bases. The CDR3 loop spans 14 amino acids. V trimming: 5 bases; J trimming: 6 bases; junction bases outside the gene matches: 9. Germline CDR1 reads SQVTM; CDR2 reads ANQGSEA. CDR3 nucleotide sequence: TGCAGCGTTCGCGGACAGGCCACCGCCGGGGAGCTGTTTTTT. This gives the protein CSVRGQATAGELFF.

The chain combines TRBV5-8 with TRBJ2-5, with TRBD2 matching 11 bases. The CDR3 covers 17 residues. CDR1 is SGHTS, CDR2 YDEGEE, per germline. With 4 bases clipped from V and 1 base from J, the junction kept 9 bases outside the gene matches. The CDR3 spells CASSTGTSGSSQETQYF. The CDR3 bases are TGTGCCAGCAGCACTGGGACTAGCGGCAGCTCCCAAGAGACCCAGTACTTC.

This rearrangement joins TRBV9 to TRBJ2-3, with D possibly being TRBD1 (6 bases). The germline V gene has CDR1 SGDLS and CDR2 YYNGEE. The CDR3 length is 13 residues. Trimming left V 3 bases short and J 5 bases short, with 10 bases between. CDR3 in amino acids: CASSGGPLDTQYF. Here the CDR3 DNA reads TGTGCCAGCAGCGGGGGGCCCCTAGATACGCAGTATTTT.

The count of this clonotype is one. CDR3 sequence (DNA): TGTGCCAGCAGCCTGGGACAGGGGATCACTGAAGCTTTCTTT. Its translation is CASSLGQGITEAFF. The chain joins TRBV27 to TRBJ1-1; 10 positions match TRBD1. J lost 4 bases, V lost 6 bases, and 5 bases had no gene match. The CDR3 is 14 residues long. The germline V gene has CDR1 MNHEY and CDR2 SMNVEV (reference sequence).

The chain links TRBV4-1 to TRBJ2-1, with 8 positions matching TRBD2. Germline CDR1 MGHRA, CDR2 YSYEKL. This CDR3 contains 16 residues. Unmatched junction bases numbered 3, after V lost 2 bases and J lost 0 bases. The CDR3 here is CASSQPSGGSYNEQFF. The DNA for the CDR3 is TGCGCCAGCAGCCAACCAAGCGGGGGCTCCTACAATGAGCAGTTCTTC.

The chain combines TRBV30 with TRBJ1-2; the match to TRBD1 covers 7 bases. Germline CDR1 is GTSNPN and CDR2 is SVGIG (reference sequence). The CDR3 covers 14 residues. With 4 bases clipped from V and 6 bases from J, the junction kept 11 bases outside the gene matches. The CDR3 protein is CAWNPQTGVDGYTF. The CDR3 DNA reads TGTGCCTGGAACCCCCAAACAGGGGTCGATGGCTACACCTTC.

As for this clonotype: The DNA is omitted, as the CDR3 cannot be located on it reliably, and the CDR3 follows TCRdb's listing. CDR3 sequence reads: CASSMVFSGPGTEAFF. The chain couples TRBV19 to TRBJ1-1; TRBD1 is taken as the D call from the table, unchecked against the DNA. CDR1 and CDR2 from the germline V gene are LNHDA and SQIVND (reference sequence). The CDR3 is 16 residues long, ends included.

This clonotype was picked up one time. The rearrangement uses TRBV9 and TRBJ2-2, with 7 bases matching TRBD2. From germline, CDR1 is SGDLS and CDR2 YYNGEE. This CDR3 contains 13 residues. The junction had 2 bases not matched to a gene; V was cut back by 5 bases and J by 4 bases. CDR3 amino acids: CASRGGSTGELFF. The CDR3 nucleotides read TGTGCCAGCAGAGGCGGGAGCACCGGGGAGCTGTTTTTT.

This chain links TRBV4-1 with TRBJ1-5, with a tentative D call TRBD1 (5 bases). V lost 4 bases and J 5 bases, leaving 15 bases between the germline ends. The germline gives CDR1 MGHRA, CDR2 YSYEKL. This CDR3 comprises 15 residues. Here the CDR3 DNA reads TGCGCCAGCAGCCGAACGGGACCGCCAGATCAGCCCCAGCATTTT. Encoded protein: CASSRTGPPDQPQHF.

The chain recombines TRBV13 with TRBJ1-1, with D perhaps matching TRBD1 (6 bases). Germline V gene lookup returns CDR1 PRHDT and CDR2 FYEKMQ (reference sequence). Trimming cost V 3 bases and J 0 bases, with 11 bases left between them. The CDR3 length is 15 residues. The CDR3 sequence is CASSFVTGMNTEAFF. CDR3 DNA sequence: TGTGCCAGCAGCTTCGTGACAGGTATGAACACTGAAGCTTTCTTT.

V is TRBV7-9 and J is TRBJ2-1; the match to TRBD2 covers 9 bases. This CDR3 has 15 residues. CDR1 and CDR2 (germline): SEHNR, FQNEAQ (reference sequence). V lost 6 bases and J lost 5; bases outside the gene matches: 8. CDR3 DNA: TGTGCCAGCAGTTTATTTCCTAGCGGGGACAATGAGCAGTTCTTC. Its protein product is CASSLFPSGDNEQFF.

V usage is TRBV4-1 and J usage is TRBJ2-1, with D perhaps matching TRBD2 (5 bases). V was cut by 0 bases and J by 12 bases, with 9 bases left in between. Germline V CDR1 and CDR2: MGHRA, YSYEKL. CDR3 length: 12 residues. The CDR3: CASSQDGELQFF. The DNA for the CDR3 is TGCGCCAGCAGCCAAGACGGGGAGCTGCAGTTCTTC.

The V and J genes are TRBV12-5 and TRBJ2-5, with D possibly matching TRBD2 (7 bases). The V end lost 4 bases, the J end lost 2 bases, and 14 bases lay between the germline ends. In germline, CDR1 is LGHNT, CDR2 FRNRAP. The CDR3 is 15 residues long. The CDR3 region has the DNA TGTGCTAGTGGTTCTCGGGGGGCTACGCAAGAGACCCAGTACTTC. This translates into CASGSRGATQETQYF.

This chain's CDR3 is CASSQWRELNTEAFF. CDR3 nucleotide sequence: TGTGCCAGCAGCCAATGGAGGGAATTGAACACTGAAGCTTTCTTT. The chain joins TRBV16 to TRBJ1-1; D is unclear. The CDR3 consists of 15 residues. Germline V gene sequence: CDR1 KGHSY, CDR2 FQNENV. The V gene lost 1 base and the J gene lost 0 bases, with 9 bases spanning the gap.

This chain links TRBV5-6 with TRBJ2-7; 8 bases align to TRBD1. Germline trimming cut 4 bases from V and 2 bases from J; bases unmatched to any gene: 5. The CDR3 has 14 residues. From germline, CDR1 is SGHDT and CDR2 YYEEEE. DNA of the CDR3: TGTGCCAGCAGCCCGCCGGACAGGGCCTACGAGCAGTACTTC. Translated: CASSPPDRAYEQYF.

The chain employs TRBV15 and TRBJ2-7, with D maybe TRBD2 (6 bases). The germline gives CDR1 LNHNV, CDR2 YYDKDF (reference sequence). This CDR3 spans 16 amino acids. Trimming took 1 base from V and 0 from J, leaving 13 bases between them. CDR3 residues: CATSRGYPGDSYEQYF. Written as DNA, the CDR3 is TGTGCCACCAGCAGAGGGTATCCGGGGGACTCCTACGAGCAGTACTTC. Full variable domain (remainder filled in from reference TRBV15 and TRBJ2-7): DAMVIQNPRYQVTQFGKPVTLSCSQTLNHNVMYWYQQKSSQAPKLLFHYYDKDFNNEADTPDNFQSRRPNTSFCFLDIRSPGLGDTAMYLCATSRGYPGDSYEQYFGPGTRLTVT.

This rearrangement joins TRBV4-1 to TRBJ2-1; D unclear. The germline gives CDR1 MGHRA, CDR2 YSYEKL. The germline V and J ends were trimmed by 0 bases and 9 bases, with 6 bases remaining between them. The CDR3 runs 12 residues. CDR3 bases: TGCGCCAGCAGCCAAGAATATGGTGAGCAGTTCTTC. The encoded protein is CASSQEYGEQFF.

This clonotype appeared once. V is TRBV5-4 and J is TRBJ2-7; D is undetermined. Deletions cut 3 bases from V and 5 bases from J, with 18 bases between. The CDR3 has 15 residues. Germline V gene lookup returns CDR1 SGHNT and CDR2 YYREEE (reference sequence). Here the CDR3 reads CASSWTPASSDEQYF. The CDR3 coding sequence is TGTGCCAGCAGCTGGACGCCGGCAAGTTCCGACGAGCAGTACTTC. Drawing the rest from reference TRBV5-4 and TRBJ2-7, the complete variable domain is ETGVTQSPTHLIKTRGQQVTLRCSSQSGHNTVSWYQQALGQGPQFIFQYYREEENGRGNFPPRFSGLQFPNYSSELNVNALELDDSALYLCASSWTPASSDEQYFGPGTRLTVT.

The V call is TRBV5-1, the J call TRBJ2-3; perhaps TRBD2 as D (6 bases). The V gene's germline CDR1 is SGHRS and CDR2 YFSETQ. V gave up 4 bases and J gave up 3 bases, with 15 bases separating them. The CDR3 totals 15 residues. The CDR3 region is CASSPEGSGTDTQYF. The CDR3 DNA follows: TGCGCCAGCAGCCCCGAAGGAAGCGGGACAGATACGCAGTATTTT. The entire variable domain, with the rest obtained from reference TRBV5-1 and TRBJ2-3, is as follows: KAGVTQTPRYLIKTRGQQVTLSCSPISGHRSVSWYQQTPGQGLQFLFEYFSETQRNKGNFPGRFSGRQFSNSRSEMNVSTLELGDSALYLCASSPEGSGTDTQYFGPGTRLTVL.

This chain connects TRBV29-1 to TRBJ2-5, with D possibly TRBD1 on 6 matching bases. From germline, CDR1 is SQVTM and CDR2 ANQGSEA. CDR3 length: 13 amino acids. Trimming stripped 7 bases from V and 4 bases from J, with 16 bases between. CDR3 bases: TGCAGCGCTCCCTCAGGGGTGGGAGAGACCCAGTACTTC. The encoded protein is CSAPSGVGETQYF.

The chain couples TRBV7-3 to TRBJ2-2, with 8 nucleotides matching TRBD2. With 1 base clipped from V and 2 bases from J, the junction kept 6 bases outside the gene matches. The CDR3 is 17 residues long. In germline, CDR1 is SGHTA, CDR2 FQGTGA. CDR3 DNA sequence: TGTGCCAGCAGCTTAAACTCCGGGGGGGCAAACACCGGGGAGCTGTTTTTT. Translated, it gives CASSLNSGGANTGELFF.

The chain couples TRBV3-1 to TRBJ2-1; D gene unclear. V lost 3 bases and J 1 base, leaving 13 bases between the germline ends. Germline CDR1 LGHDT, CDR2 YNNKEL (reference sequence). The CDR3 has 16 amino acids. DNA for the CDR3: TGTGCCAGCAGCCATTCGGAAGTAGGGTCCTACAATGAGCAGTTCTTC. It codes for CASSHSEVGSYNEQFF.

CDR3 nucleotide sequence: TGCAGTGCTAAAAGACTAGCGGGGAAGGCCCAGTACTTC. Translation gives CSAKRLAGKAQYF. The chain joins TRBV20-1 to TRBJ2-5; TRBD2 matches at 11 bases. Germline V gene sequence: CDR1 DFQATT, CDR2 SNEGSKA (reference sequence). The CDR3 spans 13 residues. Losses at the gene ends were 4 bases for V and 9 bases for J; bases not matched to a gene: 7.

A single count supports this clonotype. CDR3: CASSMTETQYF. Written as DNA, the CDR3 is TGTGCCAGTAGTATGACCGAGACCCAGTACTTC. The chain recombines TRBV19 with TRBJ2-5; no firm D call. V lost 3 bases and J lost 5, with 4 bases in between. The CDR3 is 11 residues long. CDR1 and CDR2 (germline): LNHDA, SQIVND (reference sequence). The complete variable domain, with remaining parts taken from reference TRBV19 and TRBJ2-5, reads DGGITQSPKYLFRKEGQNVTLSCEQNLNHDAMYWYRQDPGQGLRLIYYSQIVNDFQKGDIAEGYSVSREKKESFPLTVTSAQKNPTAFYLCASSMTETQYFGPGTRLLVL.

The chain links TRBV19 to TRBJ1-5; no firm D call. Germline V gene data show CDR1 as LNHDA and CDR2 as SQIVND (reference sequence). V was trimmed by 5 bases and J by 2 bases, leaving 13 bases between them. This CDR3 contains 15 residues. In nucleotides, the CDR3 is TGTGCCAGTAGTTCGCCCGGACGGGGCAATCAGCCCCAGCATTTT. Translating gives CASSSPGRGNQPQHF.

This clonotype was recorded only once. The DNA for the CDR3 is TGTGCCAGCAGCCAAGATACAGGGCTCCCGTACACCGGGGAGCTGTTTTTT. Residues: CASSQDTGLPYTGELFF. The gene calls are TRBV14 and TRBJ2-2; the D gene is possibly TRBD1 (6 bases). Germline V gene lookup returns CDR1 SGHDN and CDR2 FVKESK. The CDR3 is 17 amino acids. The V end lost 0 bases, the J end lost 3 bases, and 14 bases lay between the germline ends.

The V call is TRBV7-3, the J call TRBJ2-7, with no clear D. The CDR3 is 14 amino acids. Germline V gene lookup returns CDR1 SGHTA and CDR2 FQGTGA. Trimming removed 4 bases at V and 3 bases at J, with 13 bases between. The CDR3 DNA reads TGTGCCAGCAGCTCGGAGACAAGTCACTACGAGCAGTACTTC. Translation gives CASSSETSHYEQYF.

The chain carries TRBV13 and TRBJ2-5; TRBD1 or TRBD2 may be the D gene (5 bases each). V was pared by 1 base and J by 5 bases, with 14 bases between. The germline V gene has CDR1 PRHDT and CDR2 FYEKMQ (reference sequence). The CDR3 extends over 15 amino acids. DNA for the CDR3: TGTGCCAGCAGCTTAGCGGGGCTGGGTAGGGAGACCCAGTACTTC. Translating gives CASSLAGLGRETQYF. Together with reference TRBV13 and TRBJ2-5, the CDR3 gives the full variable domain: AAGVIQSPRHLIKEKRETATLKCYPIPRHDTVYWYQQGPGQDPQFLISFYEKMQSDKGSIPDRFSAQQFSDYHSELNMSSLELGDSALYFCASSLAGLGRETQYFGPGTRLLVL.

The gene calls are TRBV9 and TRBJ1-2, with D tentatively TRBD1 (5 bases). Germline V gene sequence: CDR1 SGDLS, CDR2 YYNGEE. This CDR3 has 15 amino acids. Trimming left V 0 bases short and J 7 bases short, with 16 bases between. CDR3 in amino acids: CASSVGQGLRFGYTF. In nucleotides, the CDR3 is TGTGCCAGCAGCGTAGGGCAGGGCCTACGGTTTGGCTACACCTTC. Complete variable domain (other parts from reference TRBV9 and TRBJ1-2): DSGVTQTPKHLITATGQRVTLRCSPRSGDLSVYWYQQSLDQGLQFLIQYYNGEERAKGNILERFSAQQFPDLHSELNLSSLELGDSALYFCASSVGQGLRFGYTFGSGTRLTVV.

This clonotype was recorded only once. The chain joins TRBV4-1 to TRBJ1-2; D is uncertain. CDR1 is MGHRA, CDR2 YSYEKL, per germline. V dropped 0 bases and J dropped 3 bases, with 8 bases sitting between them. The CDR3 extends over 14 amino acids. The CDR3 region is CASSQEAGYYGYTF. DNA of the CDR3: TGCGCCAGCAGCCAAGAGGCCGGGTACTATGGCTACACCTTC.

V and J are TRBV13 and TRBJ2-3; D is undetermined. The CDR3 has 14 amino acids. Germline V gene lookup returns CDR1 PRHDT and CDR2 FYEKMQ (reference sequence). V was clipped by 5 bases and J by 5 bases, with 14 bases between them. Here the CDR3 DNA reads TGTGCCAGCAGCAAGGGTAGGGCGGTAGATACGCAGTATTTT. Protein sequence: CASSKGRAVDTQYF.